These T cell receptor beta chains were read from a single sample in a study of blood T cell repertoires in COVID-19. The data were produced by immunoSEQ multiplex PCR, yet TCRdb's version contains in-frame clones alone and is incomplete. The sample comprises just over 650,000 clones, about 87% of which are singletons, and over 0.2% rests with the top ten. Material: peripheral blood. These receptors all stem from a woman under 30 with acute or convalescent COVID-19. The CDR3 runs from the conserved cysteine through the conserved F or W. A D gene is named only where the DNA matches it firmly. Expanded clones get a size class; other rows say once, few or many, or leave the size out.

v_call	clone_size	d_call	j_call	cdr3_nt	cdr3_aa
TRBV9	.	TRBD1	TRBJ2-7	TGTGCCAGCAGCACCGGGGACAGGGGTTACGAGCAGTACTTC	CASSTGDRGYEQYF
TRBV2	.	.	TRBJ1-2	TGTGCCAGCCGCCAGCGCGGAGGGGAGGATGGCTACACCTTC	CASRQRGGEDGYTF
TRBV5-5	.	.	TRBJ1-2	TGTGCCAGCAGCTTGGAGCGAACAGGGTTATTTTATGGCTACACCTTC	CASSLERTGLFYGYTF
TRBV28	.	.	TRBJ1-2	TGTGCCAGCAACCCTTCGGGACTTTCTAACTATGGCTACACCTTC	CASNPSGLSNYGYTF
TRBV12-5	once	.	TRBJ1-6	TGTGCTAGTGGTTTGGAGACAGTTAATTCACCCCTCCACTTT	CASGLETVNSPLHF
TRBV29-1	.	TRBD1	TRBJ1-1	TGCAGCGTTGGGGGGACAGAAGGCACTGAAGCTTTCTTT	CSVGGTEGTEAFF
TRBV2	.	TRBD1	TRBJ1-5	TGTGCCAGCAGTGAAGACAGGGGCTGGCAGCCCCAGCATTTT	CASSEDRGWQPQHF
TRBV6-5	.	.	TRBJ2-7	TGTGCCAGCAGTTTCACCACAGGCACACCCTACGAGCAGTACTTC	CASSFTTGTPYEQYF
TRBV5-4	.	TRBD1	TRBJ2-4	TGTGCCAGCAGCTACGGACAGGGGAACATTCAGTACTTC	CASSYGQGNIQYF
TRBV7-2	.	.	TRBJ1-6	TGTGCCAGCAGCTTATACGACAGGAGCTCCTATAATTCACCCCTCCACTTT	CASSLYDRSSYNSPLHF
TRBV5-1	.	TRBD1	TRBJ2-7	TGCGCCAGCAGCTTGGGGTCGGGGACAGGGGACGAGCAGTACTTC	CASSLGSGTGDEQYF
TRBV15	.	TRBD1	TRBJ1-2	TGTGCCACCAGCAGAGACAGGGGGTACTATGGCTACACCTTC	CATSRDRGYYGYTF
TRBV24-1	.	TRBD1	TRBJ2-1	TGTGCCACCAGACAGGGGATGGCCGATGAGCAGTTCTTC	CATRQGMADEQFF
TRBV28	.	.	TRBJ2-7	TGTGCCAGCAGTTTCCCCCTGGAGGGCGAATCCTACGAGCAGTACTTC	CASSFPLEGESYEQYF
TRBV7-8	.	TRBD2	TRBJ2-2	TGTGCCAGCAGCTTAAGTCTACTAGCGGGGGGCACCGCGACTAACACCGGGGAGCTGTTTTTT	CASSLSLLAGGTATNTGELFF